The clone carrying this TCR beta chain turned up a few times. The gene names here belong to mouse. The read falls 4 residues short of the CDR3 end, and the missing part is taken from the germline J gene. Additional DNA sequences in this sample encode the identical CDR3. The CDR3 length is 15 residues. CDR1 and CDR2 from the germline V gene are NSQYPW and LRSPGD (reference sequence). This entry is derived from a study of CD8+ T cells in alopecia areata. The authors extracted RNA and reverse transcribed it into cDNA as the sequencing template. TCRdb keeps only in-frame clones here, not all; method: immunoSEQ multiplex PCR. The sample contains over 100,000 clones, none occurring once; about 20% lies in the top ten.

The chain has TRBV1 and TRBJ2-5; 14 bases match TRBD2. This TCR was recovered from a C3H/HeJ mouse with alopecia areata. The strain is characterized by the MHC haplotype H2-k. The sequenced sample was lesional skin. The CDR3 spells CTCSEGLGGLDTQYF. The covered CDR3 bases are TGCACCTGCAGTGAGGGACTGGGGGGGCTGGAC.